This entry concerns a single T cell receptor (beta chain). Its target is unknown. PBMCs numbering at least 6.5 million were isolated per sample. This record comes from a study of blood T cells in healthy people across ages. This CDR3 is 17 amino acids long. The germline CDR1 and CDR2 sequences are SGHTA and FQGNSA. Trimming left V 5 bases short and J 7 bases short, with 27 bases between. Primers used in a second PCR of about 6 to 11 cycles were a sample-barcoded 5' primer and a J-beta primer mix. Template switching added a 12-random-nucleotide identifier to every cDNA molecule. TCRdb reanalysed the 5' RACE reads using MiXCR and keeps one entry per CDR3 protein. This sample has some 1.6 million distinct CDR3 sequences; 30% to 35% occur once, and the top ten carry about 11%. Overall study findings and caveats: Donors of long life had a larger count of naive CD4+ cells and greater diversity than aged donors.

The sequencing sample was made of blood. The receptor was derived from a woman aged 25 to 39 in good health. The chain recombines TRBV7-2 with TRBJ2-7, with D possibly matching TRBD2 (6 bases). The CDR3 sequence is CASSNPWGRKSRGEQYF. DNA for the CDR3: TGTGCCAGCAGCAACCCCTGGGGGAGGAAATCCCGAGGAGAGCAGTACTTC.